This T cell receptor beta chain was retrieved from a study of molecular identifiers for immune sequencing clone quantification. This clonotype came up many times. CDR3 length equals 19 residues. The ends were cut back, 6 bases at V and 4 bases at J, with 28 bases in the middle. Germline V CDR1 and CDR2: MNHEY, SMNVEV (reference sequence). TCRdb reprocessed the PCR reads via MiXCR and lists one record per CDR3 protein. This sample has around 460,000 distinct CDR3 sequences, with over 20% found just once. What was sequenced was naive CD8+ T cells from blood, with Jurkat cell RNA spiked in. Indicated subset: FACS-sorted CD8+CD4-CCR7+CD45RA+ naive T cells. V gene TRBV27 combines with J gene TRBJ1-5, with D hard to call. This TCR came from a human donor in good health. Some libraries in this study had Jurkat cell RNA spiked in. The CDR3 is CASSKRASLARPPNQPQHF. As DNA, the CDR3 is TGTGCCAGCAGCAAAAGGGCCTCCCTTGCCCGACCTCCAAATCAGCCCCAGCATTTT.